What follows are 25 T cell receptor beta chains derived from one specimen sequenced in a study of blood T cell repertoires in COVID-19. Libraries were prepared by immunoSEQ multiplex PCR; TCRdb keeps only in-frame clonotypes and omits some of them. The sample includes about 240,000 clones, around four fifths of them seen just once. The sequencing sample was made of peripheral blood. The receptors derive from a woman aged 60-75 years with active or convalescent COVID-19.

The chain is built from TRBV6-6 and TRBJ2-1, with D possibly matching TRBD1 (6 bases). V was cut by 7 bases and J by 3 bases, with 19 bases left in between. This CDR3 contains 16 residues. Germline values: CDR1 MNHNY, CDR2 SVGAGI (reference sequence). In DNA, the CDR3 is TGTGCCAGCATGGACAGCAAAGGTTTAAACTACAATGAGCAGTTCTTC. Translating it yields CASMDSKGLNYNEQFF.

The chain joins TRBV2 to TRBJ1-5; D is unresolved. CDR3 length equals 14 residues. Germline CDR1 and CDR2: SNHLY and FYNNEI. V was clipped by 8 bases and J by 4 bases, with 15 bases between them. The CDR3 spells CASAEAALNQPQHF. The CDR3 DNA reads TGTGCCAGCGCGGAGGCAGCTTTGAATCAGCCCCAGCATTTT. Variable domain in full (rest from reference TRBV2 and TRBJ1-5): EPEVTQTPSHQVTQMGQEVILRCVPISNHLYFYWYRQILGQKVEFLVSFYNNEISEKSEIFDDQFSVERPDGSNFTLKIRSTKLEDSAMYFCASAEAALNQPQHFGDGTRLSIL.

V usage is TRBV27 and J usage is TRBJ2-1; D perhaps matches TRBD2 (5 bases). The CDR3 has 15 residues. The germline CDR1 and CDR2 sequences are MNHEY and SMNVEV (reference sequence). Trimming removed 3 bases at V and 0 bases at J, with 9 bases between. The CDR3 protein is CASSFKGDSYNEQFF. DNA of the CDR3: TGTGCCAGCAGTTTCAAGGGAGACTCCTACAATGAGCAGTTCTTC.

The rearrangement uses TRBV30 and TRBJ2-5; TRBD2 matches at 7 bases. Trimming removed 2 bases from V and 4 bases from J; junction bases left unmatched: 10. CDR3 length: 15 amino acids. Germline V gives CDR1 GTSNPN, CDR2 SVGIG (reference sequence). DNA for the CDR3: TGTGCCTGGAGTTCCGGGGGGTTCAGGAGAGAGACCCAGTACTTC. This sequence encodes CAWSSGGFRRETQYF.

The chain couples TRBV6-5 to TRBJ2-7, with 8 bases that match TRBD1. Germline lookup yields CDR1 MNHEY and CDR2 SVGAGI. Trimming cost V 6 bases and J 2 bases; bases outside gene matches: 9. The CDR3 has 15 amino acids. The CDR3, as DNA: TGTGCCAGCAGCCGCACCAGGGGGCAGACCTACGAGCAGTACTTC. The encoded protein is CASSRTRGQTYEQYF.

The sample holds a few counts of this clone. The chain carries TRBV19 and TRBJ1-5; D unresolved. The germline gives CDR1 LNHDA, CDR2 SQIVND (reference sequence). The CDR3 covers 16 residues. The V end lost 5 bases, the J end lost 3 bases, and 17 bases lay between the germline ends. In nucleotides, the CDR3 is TGTGCCAGTAGTTGGACTATCTTAGCATTCAATCAGCCCCAGCATTTT. Its translation is CASSWTILAFNQPQHF. Filled out from reference TRBV19 and TRBJ1-5, the complete variable domain reads DGGITQSPKYLFRKEGQNVTLSCEQNLNHDAMYWYRQDPGQGLRLIYYSQIVNDFQKGDIAEGYSVSREKKESFPLTVTSAQKNPTAFYLCASSWTILAFNQPQHFGDGTRLSIL.

The rearrangement joins TRBV6-5 to TRBJ2-5; 7 positions agree with TRBD1. V lost 6 bases, J lost 2 bases, and 6 bases stayed unmatched. Per the germline V gene, CDR1 is MNHEY and CDR2 is SVGAGI. The CDR3 runs to 14 residues. The CDR3 loop reads CASSLGQPQETQYF. CDR3 bases: TGTGCCAGCAGCCTGGGACAGCCTCAAGAGACCCAGTACTTC.

The genes are TRBV5-6 and TRBJ1-2; D call uncertain. The ends were cut back, 1 base at V and 7 bases at J, with 11 bases in the middle. This CDR3 is 13 amino acids long. Looked up from germline, CDR1 is SGHDT and CDR2 is YYEEEE. The CDR3 DNA reads TGTGCCAGCAGCTTGCCGGGGTCGGGTGGCTACACCTTC. It yields the protein CASSLPGSGGYTF.

The J gene is TRBJ2-3, the V gene TRBV7-2; 12 bases are a match to TRBD2. The CDR3 contains 16 residues. Germline V gene data show CDR1 as SGHTA and CDR2 as FQGNSA. V lost 8 bases to trimming and J lost 3 bases; unmatched junction nucleotides: 9. The CDR3 DNA is TGTGCCAGCTTAGGGGCTACTAGCGGGAGGACAGATACGCAGTATTTT. This sequence encodes CASLGATSGRTDTQYF. Variable domain in full (rest from reference TRBV7-2 and TRBJ2-3): GAGVSQSPSNKVTEKGKDVELRCDPISGHTALYWYRQSLGQGLEFLIYFQGNSAPDKSGLPSDRFSAERTGGSVSTLTIQRTQQEDSAVYLCASLGATSGRTDTQYFGPGTRLTVL.

J is TRBJ1-2 and V is TRBV19; no reliable D call. The V gene lost 0 bases and the J gene lost 7 bases, with 9 bases spanning the gap. The CDR3 runs to 13 residues. Germline loops: CDR1 LNHDA, CDR2 SQIVND (reference sequence). CDR3 in amino acids: CASSIDWQAGYTF. The CDR3 DNA reads TGTGCCAGTAGTATAGATTGGCAGGCTGGCTACACCTTC.

The CDR3 here is CASSVGRGIADTQYF. The CDR3 DNA is TGTGCCAGCAGCGTAGGGCGAGGTATTGCAGATACGCAGTATTTT. The V call is TRBV9, the J call TRBJ2-3; D gene ambiguous. Germline V gene lookup returns CDR1 SGDLS and CDR2 YYNGEE. This CDR3 has 15 amino acids. Trimming removed 0 bases from V and 4 bases from J, with 12 bases in between. The full variable domain, rest sourced from reference TRBV9 and TRBJ2-3, is DSGVTQTPKHLITATGQRVTLRCSPRSGDLSVYWYQQSLDQGLQFLIQYYNGEERAKGNILERFSAQQFPDLHSELNLSSLELGDSALYFCASSVGRGIADTQYFGPGTRLTVL.

This CDR3 reads CASSLGQGPLYEQYF. The CDR3 DNA is TGTGCCAGCAGCCTTGGGCAGGGGCCTTTGTACGAGCAGTACTTC. This chain links TRBV6-5 with TRBJ2-7; maybe TRBD1 (6 bases). CDR1 is MNHEY, CDR2 SVGAGI, per germline. The CDR3 is 15 residues long. V gave up 6 bases and J gave up 4 bases, with 19 bases separating them.

The chain recombines TRBV9 with TRBJ2-7; tentative D call: TRBD1 (6 bases). CDR1 and CDR2 (germline): SGDLS, YYNGEE. The CDR3 consists of 15 residues. Trimming stripped 2 bases from V and 6 bases from J, with 18 bases between. CDR3 loop: CASSVRQDALGEQYF. CDR3 in DNA: TGTGCCAGCAGCGTCCGACAGGACGCTCTCGGCGAGCAGTACTTC.

The rearrangement uses TRBV19 and TRBJ2-1, with 8 bases matching TRBD2. Germline trimming cut 5 bases from V and 8 bases from J; bases unmatched to any gene: 11. In germline, CDR1 is LNHDA, CDR2 SQIVND (reference sequence). This CDR3 has 15 residues. CDR3 sequence reads: CASSPQGGGRYEQFF. CDR3 in DNA: TGTGCCAGTAGTCCCCAGGGCGGGGGGAGGTATGAGCAGTTCTTC.

V and J are TRBV19 and TRBJ1-5; 7 bases match TRBD1. With V trimmed by 6 bases and J by 0 bases, 5 bases remained unmatched. Per germline, CDR1 LNHDA and CDR2 SQIVND (reference sequence). CDR3 length: 15 residues. CDR3 DNA sequence: TGTGCCAGTAGGGGACAGCCATATAGCAATCAGCCCCAGCATTTT. It codes for CASRGQPYSNQPQHF.

V is TRBV4-1 and J is TRBJ1-2; D not certain. Per germline, CDR1 MGHRA and CDR2 YSYEKL. Deletions cut 0 bases from V and 3 bases from J, with 14 bases between. The CDR3 covers 16 residues. CDR3 sequence reads: CASSQEVGRRDYGYTF. CDR3 nucleotide sequence: TGCGCCAGCAGCCAAGAGGTGGGCCGGCGGGACTATGGCTACACCTTC.

Concerning this clone: One junction end disagrees with the germline gene, perhaps due to a read error. This chain joins TRBV11-2 and TRBJ2-1; the D is unclear. Germline V CDR1 and CDR2: SGHAT, FQNNGV. This CDR3 spans 11 amino acids. CDR3 region: CASSLSSYLVF. CDR3 nucleotide sequence: TGTGCCAGCAGCTTGTCTAGTTATCTAGTCTTC.

The chain joins TRBV3-1 (or the pseudogene TRBV3-2) to TRBJ2-5, with unresolved D. The CDR3 length is 12 residues. V lost 0 bases and J 9 bases, leaving 8 bases between the germline ends. Germline CDR1 LGHDT, CDR2 YNNKEL (reference sequence). The CDR3 bases are TGTGCCAGCAGCCAAGACCCGGTGGCCCAGTACTTC. Protein product: CASSQDPVAQYF.

The chain links TRBV5-1 to TRBJ1-1; D possibly corresponds to TRBD1 (5 bases). V was trimmed by 1 base and J by 3 bases, leaving 10 bases between them. In germline, CDR1 is SGHRS, CDR2 YFSETQ. This CDR3 comprises 14 residues. The CDR3 region is CASSLNGGDTEAFF. CDR3 bases: TGCGCCAGCAGCTTGAACGGGGGGGACACTGAAGCTTTCTTT.

This clone has only a few counts. The J gene is TRBJ1-2, the V gene TRBV28; no clear D. The CDR3 sequence is 12 residues long. Germline V gives CDR1 MDHEN, CDR2 SYDVKM. V lost 6 bases to trimming and J lost 7 bases, with 12 bases between them. The CDR3 here is CASSLTTGGYTF. In nucleotides, the CDR3 is TGTGCCAGCAGCCTTACCACGGGTGGCTACACCTTC.

This chain joins TRBV28 and TRBJ1-6; 8 bases are a match to TRBD1. The J segment lost 4 bases and the V segment lost 7 bases, leaving 6 bases of the junction unmatched. Germline assignment: CDR1 MDHEN and CDR2 SYDVKM. The CDR3 loop spans 15 amino acids. DNA of the CDR3: TGTGCCAGCACCACCGGGACAGGTTATAATTCACCCCTCCACTTT. Amino acid sequence: CASTTGTGYNSPLHF.

V gene TRBV28 combines with J gene TRBJ1-5, with 9 bases that match TRBD1. V lost 6 bases, J lost 4 bases, and 7 bases stayed unmatched. Germline assignment: CDR1 MDHEN and CDR2 SYDVKM. The CDR3 has 15 amino acids. The DNA of the CDR3 is TGTGCCAGCAGCCTTACAGGGGGCAGGAATCAGCCCCAGCATTTT. Encoded protein: CASSLTGGRNQPQHF.

This chain connects TRBV5-4 to TRBJ2-3; 13 bases are shared with TRBD2. CDR3 length equals 19 residues. Trimming removed 1 base from V and 1 base from J; junction bases left unmatched: 9. Germline CDR1 SGHNT, CDR2 YYREEE (reference sequence). CDR3 sequence: CASSLWPRGTSGGTDTQYF. CDR3 sequence (DNA): TGTGCCAGCAGCTTGTGGCCTAGGGGGACTAGCGGGGGCACAGATACGCAGTATTTT.

The chain uses TRBV5-1 and TRBJ1-2; TRBD1 might be the D (5 bases). CDR3 length: 16 residues. Trimming shortened V by 0 bases and J by 8 bases, and 20 bases separated the two germline ends. The V gene's germline CDR1 is SGHRS and CDR2 YFSETQ. This CDR3 is CASSLVVGGTGPGYTF. CDR3 nucleotide sequence: TGCGCCAGCAGCTTGGTCGTGGGGGGAACGGGCCCCGGCTACACCTTC.

The chain uses TRBV6-1 and TRBJ2-2; tentatively, D is TRBD2 (7 bases). The V end was cut by 1 base, the J end by 6 bases, with 15 bases between. CDR1 and CDR2 from the germline V gene are MNHNS and SASEGT. The CDR3 totals 16 residues. In DNA form, the CDR3 reads TGTGCCAGCAGTGAAGGGGGGGGCACGCAACCCGGGGAGCTGTTTTTT. Its translation is CASSEGGGTQPGELFF.